A selection of T cell receptor beta chains follows, all from one sample in a study of graft-versus-host responses after intestinal transplantation. For these TCRs, the target antigens are not known. Clones were read by immunoSEQ multiplex PCR, and TCRdb kept only the in-frame ones, dropping some. Of approximately 89,000 clones in the sample, about 93% were seen once. Sequenced material: unstimulated CD8+ T cells sorted from spleen or lymph node cells, taken before transplant. All receptors come from a human donor who was the organ donor for an intestinal transplant. Each CDR3 is given without its conserved first and last residue. A D gene is named only where the DNA matches it firmly.

CDR3: ASSHPKEVNEQF
V: TRBV28
D: NA
J: TRBJ2-1

CDR3: ASSRPPGRGYNEQY
V: TRBV7-9
D: NA
J: TRBJ2-7

CDR3: ASSEGPRGTETQETQY
V: TRBV6-1
D: NA
J: TRBJ2-5

CDR3: ASSLGLNSPLH
V: TRBV7-2
D: NA
J: TRBJ1-6

CDR3: ASSLLAGASYEQY
V: TRBV28
D: TRBD2
J: NA

CDR3: ASSQGTGQGNEKLF
V: TRBV4-3
D: TRBD1
J: TRBJ1-4

CDR3: ASSLDRGDGYT
V: TRBV6-5
D: TRBD1
J: TRBJ1-2

CDR3: ASSSLTLPGQDLSRAHNEQF
V: TRBV18
D: TRBD1
J: TRBJ2-1

CDR3: ASSIGLGGSSYNEQF
V: TRBV19
D: NA
J: TRBJ2-1

CDR3: ASSAFDSGGEADTQY
V: TRBV9
D: TRBD2
J: TRBJ2-3

CDR3: ASSQDPHRGDSNQPQH
V: TRBV4-1
D: TRBD1
J: TRBJ1-5

CDR3: ASSQQIPWARTHYTDTQY
V: TRBV4-2
D: NA
J: TRBJ2-3

CDR3: ASSQDLFSGSYNEQF
V: TRBV4-1
D: NA
J: TRBJ2-1

CDR3: AWSARSTIRNTGELF
V: TRBV30
D: NA
J: TRBJ2-2

CDR3: ASSWSRSGELF
V: TRBV5-5
D: NA
J: TRBJ2-2

CDR3: ASSLGREVSRDEQF
V: TRBV5-1
D: TRBD2
J: TRBJ2-1

CDR3: ASRLNWGPKNIQY
V: TRBV19
D: NA
J: TRBJ2-4

CDR3: ASRILGGVYANYGYT
V: TRBV27
D: NA
J: TRBJ1-2

CDR3: AISRQKDGYT
V: TRBV10-3
D: NA
J: TRBJ1-2

CDR3: ASSVRGREETQY
V: TRBV9
D: TRBD1
J: TRBJ2-5

CDR3: ASSPYRFSAYEQY
V: TRBV28
D: NA
J: TRBJ2-7

CDR3: ASSQVGGLANNEQF
V: TRBV4-3
D: TRBD2
J: TRBJ2-1

CDR3: ASSSPAPLDYEQY
V: TRBV28
D: NA
J: TRBJ2-7

CDR3: ASSLSPGQAVYNEQF
V: TRBV28
D: TRBD1
J: TRBJ2-1

CDR3: ASSLGMSSYNEQF
V: TRBV7-8
D: NA
J: TRBJ2-1

CDR3: SALGAGVAF
V: TRBV29-1
D: NA
J: TRBJ1-1

CDR3: ASSRLLAGETYNEQF
V: TRBV4-3
D: TRBD2
J: TRBJ2-1

CDR3: ASLRAVNTGELF
V: TRBV2
D: NA
J: TRBJ2-2

CDR3: ASSLLTLNTGELF
V: TRBV6-5
D: NA
J: TRBJ2-2

CDR3: ASSPPGQIYEQY
V: TRBV13
D: TRBD1
J: TRBJ2-7

CDR3: ASRGAENTGELF
V: TRBV6-4
D: NA
J: TRBJ2-2

CDR3: ASSPPTGDAEAF
V: TRBV7-9
D: TRBD1
J: TRBJ1-1

CDR3: ASSVLYTEAF
V: TRBV4-1
D: NA
J: TRBJ1-1

CDR3: ASSLEAGSGYT
V: TRBV7-3
D: NA
J: TRBJ1-2

CDR3: ASGQPGGELF
V: TRBV25-1
D: NA
J: TRBJ2-2

CDR3: ASSPHPRRTSGTDTQY
V: TRBV4-1
D: TRBD2
J: TRBJ2-3

CDR3: ASNRGAGTLYTEAF
V: TRBV5-6
D: NA
J: TRBJ1-1

CDR3: ASSLGREGSYEQY
V: TRBV5-1
D: TRBD2
J: TRBJ2-7

CDR3: AWSATGGQETQY
V: TRBV30
D: TRBD1
J: TRBJ2-5

CDR3: ASTPRDRGIDGTEAF
V: TRBV11-3
D: TRBD1
J: TRBJ1-1

CDR3: ASSLGPRTLGDGYT
V: TRBV5-1
D: NA
J: TRBJ1-2

CDR3: ASSVDSVPPLH
V: TRBV13
D: NA
J: TRBJ1-6

CDR3: ASSATSGSGYEQY
V: TRBV11-3
D: TRBD2
J: NA

CDR3: ASGPGTGHEQY
V: TRBV19
D: TRBD1
J: TRBJ2-7

CDR3: ASSWGTGHTEAF
V: TRBV5-6
D: NA
J: TRBJ1-1